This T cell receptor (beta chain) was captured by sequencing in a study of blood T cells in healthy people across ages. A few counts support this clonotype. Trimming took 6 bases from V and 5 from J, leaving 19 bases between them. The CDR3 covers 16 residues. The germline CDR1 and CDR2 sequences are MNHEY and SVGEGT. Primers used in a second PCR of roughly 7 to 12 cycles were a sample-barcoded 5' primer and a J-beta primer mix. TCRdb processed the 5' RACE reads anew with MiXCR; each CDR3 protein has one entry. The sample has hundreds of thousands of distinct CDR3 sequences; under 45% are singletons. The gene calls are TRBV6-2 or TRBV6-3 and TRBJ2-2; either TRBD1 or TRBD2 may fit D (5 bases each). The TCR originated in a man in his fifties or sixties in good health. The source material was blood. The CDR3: CASRTSGTWWTGELFF. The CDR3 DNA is TGTGCCAGCAGAACCTCTGGGACGTGGTGGACCGGGGAGCTGTTTTTT.